The T cell receptor (beta chain) described here comes from a study of blood T cell repertoires in COVID-19. Study overall: Specimens from acute and convalescent COVID-19 originated in the United States, Italy and Spain. PBMCs, B-cell-depleted T cells, or T cells provided the cDNA or gDNA that made up the material.

V dropped 1 base and J dropped 5; count of bases not matched to a gene: 6. Germline lookup yields CDR1 SGHAT and CDR2 FQNNGV. The CDR3 has 15 residues. Source study methods: Using reference gene primer amplification, nucleated cell counts were estimated. Libraries were prepared by immunoSEQ multiplex PCR; TCRdb keeps only in-frame clonotypes and omits some of them. The V and J calls and the clone size are those of that table, but D and trimming were determined from the DNA. The sample lists 130,000 to 150,000 clones; 88% were seen once. The source is a man between 70 and 80 years old with acute or convalescent COVID-19. The sequenced sample consisted of peripheral blood. V is TRBV11-2 and J is TRBJ2-5, with 8 nucleotides matching TRBD1. CDR3 nucleotides: TGTGCCAGCAGCTTAGGACAGGGGAGGAGGGAGACCCAGTACTTC. Protein product: CASSLGQGRRETQYF.